The rows below give T cell receptor delta chains drawn from one sample of a study of gamma delta lymphoproliferative disorders and STAT genes. TCRdb called clones anew from the multiplex PCR reads with CATT. The sample lists over 950 delta-chain clones; 2% to 2.5% were seen once. Sequenced input: blood. The receptors originated from a human donor in good health. Each CDR3 is given with its conserved first and last residue. Fields, in order: clone size, V gene, D gene, J gene, CDR3 protein, CDR3 DNA. The D gene is left open where the match is weak. Some rows mark clone size as missing; the rest say once, few, many or name a class of expanded clone.

abundance: -
v_gene: TRDV3
d_gene: -
j_gene: TRDJ1
CDR3aa: CAIGFLPYLYTDKLIF
CDR3nt: TGCGCAATAGGTTTCCTGCCGTACTTATACACCGATAAACTCATCTTT

abundance: -
v_gene: TRAV38-2/DV8
d_gene: -
j_gene: TRDJ2
CDR3aa: CAFIPTSGNTPLIF
CDR3nt: TGTGCTTTCATCCCCACTTCAGGAAACACACCTCTTATCTTT

abundance: large
v_gene: TRDV1
d_gene: -
j_gene: TRDJ1
CDR3aa: CALGELVFSYPHTDKLIF
CDR3nt: TGTGCTCTTGGGGAACTAGTATTCTCGTACCCCCACACCGATAAACTCATCTTT

abundance: few
v_gene: TRDV3
d_gene: TRDD3
j_gene: TRDJ1
CDR3aa: CAFPGGLGDRKPTDKLIF
CDR3nt: TGTGCCTTCCCAGGGGGCCTGGGGGATCGAAAACCCACCGATAAACTCATCTTT

abundance: -
v_gene: TRDV2
d_gene: TRDD3
j_gene: TRDJ1
CDR3aa: CACDKIPLGDRKPTDKLIF
CDR3nt: TGTGCCTGTGATAAAATTCCCCTGGGGGATCGAAAACCCACCGATAAACTCATCTTT

abundance: -
v_gene: TRDV2
d_gene: -
j_gene: TRDJ1
CDR3aa: CACVPSSGFVIF
CDR3nt: TGTGCCTGTGTTCCTAGTTCCGGATTTGTCATCTTT

abundance: -
v_gene: TRDV2
d_gene: -
j_gene: TRDJ1
CDR3aa: CACDTDGGGVLSHTDKLIF
CDR3nt: TGTGCCTGTGACACTGATGGCGGGGGAGTCCTGTCTCACACCGATAAACTCATCTTT

abundance: -
v_gene: TRDV2
d_gene: -
j_gene: TRDJ1
CDR3aa: CACDTEPTDVLTDKLIF
CDR3nt: TGTGCCTGTGACACCGAACCGACTGACGTGCTCACCGATAAACTCATCTTT

abundance: large
v_gene: TRDV1
d_gene: -
j_gene: TRDJ1
CDR3aa: CALGEPMAHGYTDKLIF
CDR3nt: TGTGCTCTTGGGGAACCGATGGCACATGGGTACACCGATAAACTCATCTTT

abundance: medium-sized
v_gene: TRDV1
d_gene: TRDD3
j_gene: TRDJ2
CDR3aa: CALGSFWGILRESLTAQLFF
CDR3nt: TGTGCTCTTGGTTCCTTTTGGGGGATATTAAGAGAGTCTTTGACAGCACAACTCTTCTTT

abundance: few
v_gene: TRDV1
d_gene: TRDD3
j_gene: TRDJ1
CDR3aa: CALGESPTGGNTDKLIF
CDR3nt: TGTGCTCTTGGGGAGTCCCCCACTGGGGGTAACACCGATAAACTCATCTTT

abundance: few
v_gene: TRDV2
d_gene: TRDD3
j_gene: TRDJ1
CDR3aa: CAWTLGGHSKLIF
CDR3nt: TGTGCCTGGACACTGGGGGGTCACTCGAAACTCATCTTT

abundance: few
v_gene: TRDV1
d_gene: TRDD3
j_gene: TRDJ1
CDR3aa: CALGFYFPGTIWGLPYTDKLIF
CDR3nt: TGTGCTCTTGGTTTCTACTTCCCTGGAACTATCTGGGGGCTACCCTACACCGATAAACTCATCTTT

abundance: large
v_gene: TRDV1
d_gene: -
j_gene: TRDJ1
CDR3aa: CALGVRWRIGILHTDKLIF
CDR3nt: TGTGCTCTTGGTGTTCGTTGGCGGATTGGGATCCTACACACCGATAAACTCATCTTT

abundance: medium-sized
v_gene: TRDV1
d_gene: -
j_gene: TRDJ1
CDR3aa: CALGGSGLPRGYVTNTDKLIF
CDR3nt: TGTGCTCTTGGGGGATCAGGCCTTCCTAGGGGATACGTTACTAACACCGATAAACTCATCTTT